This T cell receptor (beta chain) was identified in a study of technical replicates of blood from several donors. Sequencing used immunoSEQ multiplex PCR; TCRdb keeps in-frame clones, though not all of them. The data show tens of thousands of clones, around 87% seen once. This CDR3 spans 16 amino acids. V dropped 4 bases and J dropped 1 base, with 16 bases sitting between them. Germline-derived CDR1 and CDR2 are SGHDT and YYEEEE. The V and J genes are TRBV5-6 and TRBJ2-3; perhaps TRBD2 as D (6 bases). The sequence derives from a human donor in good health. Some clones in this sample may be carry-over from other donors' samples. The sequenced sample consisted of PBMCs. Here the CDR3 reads CASSPLVASGTDTQYF. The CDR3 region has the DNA TGTGCCAGCAGCCCTTTGGTGGCTAGCGGCACAGATACGCAGTATTTT.